This T cell receptor beta chain was identified in a study of cytomegalovirus exposure and HLA in healthy donors. Per germline, CDR1 MNHEY and CDR2 SMNVEV (reference sequence). CDR3 size: 13 residues. V was pared by 3 bases and J by 11 bases, with 14 bases between. Libraries were prepared by immunoSEQ multiplex PCR; TCRdb keeps only in-frame clonotypes and omits some of them. The sample yields about 60,000 clones, 95% seen once. The TCR was taken from a woman under 30 in good health and CMV-seropositive. The chain is built from TRBV27 and TRBJ1-3; D possibly corresponds to TRBD1 (5 bases). Input material: PBMCs. This CDR3 is CASSFQRGAAIYF. The CDR3 nucleotides read TGTGCCAGCAGTTTCCAGCGGGGCGCCGCCATATATTTT.